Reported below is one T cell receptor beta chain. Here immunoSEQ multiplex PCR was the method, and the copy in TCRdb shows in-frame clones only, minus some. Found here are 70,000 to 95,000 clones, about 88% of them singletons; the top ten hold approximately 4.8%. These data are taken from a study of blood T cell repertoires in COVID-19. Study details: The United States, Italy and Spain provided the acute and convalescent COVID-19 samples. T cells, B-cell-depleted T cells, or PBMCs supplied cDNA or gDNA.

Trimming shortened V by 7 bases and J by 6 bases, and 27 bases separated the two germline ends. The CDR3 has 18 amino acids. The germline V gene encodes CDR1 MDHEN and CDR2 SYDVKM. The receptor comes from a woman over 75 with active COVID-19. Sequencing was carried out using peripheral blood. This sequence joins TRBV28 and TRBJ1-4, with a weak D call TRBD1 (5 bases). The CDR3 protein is CASISRDLYDPGDEKLFF. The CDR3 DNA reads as TGTGCCAGCATCTCGCGGGACTTATACGATCCCGGGGATGAAAAACTGTTTTTT. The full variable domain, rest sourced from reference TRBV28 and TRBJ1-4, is DVKVTQSSRYLVKRTGEKVFLECVQDMDHENMFWYRQDPGLGLRLIYFSYDVKMKEKGDIPEGYSVSREKKERFSLILESASTNQTSMYLCASISRDLYDPGDEKLFFGSGTQLSVL.